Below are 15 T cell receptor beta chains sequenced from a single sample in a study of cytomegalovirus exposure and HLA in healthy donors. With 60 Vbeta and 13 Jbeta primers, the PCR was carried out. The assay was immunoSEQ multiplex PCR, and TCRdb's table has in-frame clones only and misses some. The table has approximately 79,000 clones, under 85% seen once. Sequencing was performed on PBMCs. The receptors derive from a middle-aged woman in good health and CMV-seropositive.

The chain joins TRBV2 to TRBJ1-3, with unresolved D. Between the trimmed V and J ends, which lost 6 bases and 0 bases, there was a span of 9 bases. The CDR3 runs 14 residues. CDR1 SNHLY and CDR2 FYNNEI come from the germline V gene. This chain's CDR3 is CASRERNSGNTIYF. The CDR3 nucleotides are TGTGCCAGCAGGGAGAGAAACTCTGGAAACACCATATATTTT.

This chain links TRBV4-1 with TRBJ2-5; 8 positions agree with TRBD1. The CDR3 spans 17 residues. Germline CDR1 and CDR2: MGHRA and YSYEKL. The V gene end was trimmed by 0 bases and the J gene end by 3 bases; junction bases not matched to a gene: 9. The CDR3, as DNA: TGCGCCAGCAGCCAAGAGGCCGCAGGGGGCCTCAAAGAGACCCAGTACTTC. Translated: CASSQEAAGGLKETQYF.

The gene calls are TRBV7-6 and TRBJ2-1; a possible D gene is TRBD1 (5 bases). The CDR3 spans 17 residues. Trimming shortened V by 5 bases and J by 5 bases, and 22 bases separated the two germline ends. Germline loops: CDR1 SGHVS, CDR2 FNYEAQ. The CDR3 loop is CASSPPGRVGPNNEQFF. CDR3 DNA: TGTGCCAGCAGCCCCCCGGGCAGGGTCGGGCCAAACAATGAGCAGTTCTTC.

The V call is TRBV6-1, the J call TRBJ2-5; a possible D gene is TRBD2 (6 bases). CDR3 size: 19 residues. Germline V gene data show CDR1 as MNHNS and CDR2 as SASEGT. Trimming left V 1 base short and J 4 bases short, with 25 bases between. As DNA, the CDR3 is TGTGCCAGCAGTGAAGATAGGAGCGGAGGGCGCTACCGGGGAGAGACCCAGTACTTC. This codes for CASSEDRSGGRYRGETQYF.

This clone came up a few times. This CDR3 is CASSPQGRNQPQHF. The CDR3 nucleotides read TGTGCCAGCAGTCCACAGGGGAGGAATCAGCCCCAGCATTTT. The gene calls are TRBV2 and TRBJ1-5, with 7 bases fitting TRBD1. The CDR3 extends over 14 amino acids. Germline trimming cut 5 bases from V and 4 bases from J; bases unmatched to any gene: 5. CDR1 SNHLY and CDR2 FYNNEI come from the germline V gene.

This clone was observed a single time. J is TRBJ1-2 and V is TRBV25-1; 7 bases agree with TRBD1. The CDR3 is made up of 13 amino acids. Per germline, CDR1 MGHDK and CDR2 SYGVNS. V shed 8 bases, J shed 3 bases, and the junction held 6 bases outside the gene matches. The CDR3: CASAITGDYGYTF. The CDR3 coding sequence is TGTGCCAGCGCCATTACAGGGGACTATGGCTACACCTTC.

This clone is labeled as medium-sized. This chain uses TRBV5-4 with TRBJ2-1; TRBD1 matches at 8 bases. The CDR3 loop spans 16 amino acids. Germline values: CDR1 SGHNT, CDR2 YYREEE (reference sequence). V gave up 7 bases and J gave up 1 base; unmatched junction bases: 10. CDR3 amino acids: CASAVRGQGSYNEQFF. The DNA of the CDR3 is TGTGCCAGCGCTGTCAGGGGGCAAGGGTCCTACAATGAGCAGTTCTTC.

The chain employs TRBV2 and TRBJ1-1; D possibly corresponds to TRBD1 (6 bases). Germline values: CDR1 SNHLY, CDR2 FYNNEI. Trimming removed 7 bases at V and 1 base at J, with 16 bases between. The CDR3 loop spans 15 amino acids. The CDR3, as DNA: TGTGCCAGCAAACTTTCGTGGACAGCGAACACTGAAGCTTTCTTT. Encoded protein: CASKLSWTANTEAFF. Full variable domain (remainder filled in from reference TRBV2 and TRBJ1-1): EPEVTQTPSHQVTQMGQEVILRCVPISNHLYFYWYRQILGQKVEFLVSFYNNEISEKSEIFDDQFSVERPDGSNFTLKIRSTKLEDSAMYFCASKLSWTANTEAFFGQGTRLTVV.

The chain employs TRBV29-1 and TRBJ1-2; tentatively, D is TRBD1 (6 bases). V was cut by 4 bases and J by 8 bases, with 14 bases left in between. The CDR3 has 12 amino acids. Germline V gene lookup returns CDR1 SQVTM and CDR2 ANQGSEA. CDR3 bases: TGCAGCGTTGGTATGACAGGTGGGGGCTACACCTTC. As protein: CSVGMTGGGYTF.

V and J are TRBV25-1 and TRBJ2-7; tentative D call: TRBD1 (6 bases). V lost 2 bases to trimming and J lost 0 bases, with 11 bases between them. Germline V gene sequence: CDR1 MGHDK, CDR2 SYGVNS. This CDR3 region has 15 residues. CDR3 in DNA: TGTGCCAGCAGTGAAGAGGGACATCCCTCCTACGAGCAGTACTTC. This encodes CASSEEGHPSYEQYF.

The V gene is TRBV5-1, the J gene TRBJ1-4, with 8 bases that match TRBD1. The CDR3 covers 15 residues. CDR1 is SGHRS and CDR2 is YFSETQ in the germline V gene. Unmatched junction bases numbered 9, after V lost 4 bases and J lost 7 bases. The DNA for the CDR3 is TGCGCCAGCAGCAGGGAAGGACAGGGAGGTGAAAAACTGTTTTTT. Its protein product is CASSREGQGGEKLFF.

CDR3 in amino acids: CASSLGQGGGYTF. The CDR3 DNA reads TGCGCCAGCAGCTTGGGACAGGGAGGCGGCTACACCTTC. The chain is built from TRBV5-1 and TRBJ1-2; the match to TRBD1 covers 7 bases. This CDR3 is 13 amino acids long. The junction had 4 bases not matched to a gene; V was cut back by 0 bases and J by 8 bases. Looked up from germline, CDR1 is SGHRS and CDR2 is YFSETQ.

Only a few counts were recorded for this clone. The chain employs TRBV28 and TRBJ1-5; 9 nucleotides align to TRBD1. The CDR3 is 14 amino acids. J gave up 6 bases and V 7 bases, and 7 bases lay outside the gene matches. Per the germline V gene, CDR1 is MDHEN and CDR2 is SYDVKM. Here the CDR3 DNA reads TGTGCCAGCAATTTTGGGACAGGGATTCAGCCCCAGCATTTT. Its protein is CASNFGTGIQPQHF.

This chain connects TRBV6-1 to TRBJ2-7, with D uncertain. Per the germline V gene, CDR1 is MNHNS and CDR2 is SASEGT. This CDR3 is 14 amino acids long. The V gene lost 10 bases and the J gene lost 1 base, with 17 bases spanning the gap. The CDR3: CATSTRRDSYEQYF. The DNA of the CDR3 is TGTGCCACCTCCACGAGGCGTGATTCCTACGAGCAGTACTTC.

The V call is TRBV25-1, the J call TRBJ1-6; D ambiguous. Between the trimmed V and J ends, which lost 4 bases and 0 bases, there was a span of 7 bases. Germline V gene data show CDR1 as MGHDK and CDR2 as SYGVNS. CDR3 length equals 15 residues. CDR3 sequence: CASSAGSSYNSPLHF. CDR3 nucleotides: TGTGCCAGCAGTGCCGGGAGCTCCTATAATTCACCCCTCCACTTT. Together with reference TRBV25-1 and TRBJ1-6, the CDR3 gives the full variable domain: EADIYQTPRYLVIGTGKKITLECSQTMGHDKMYWYQQDPGMELHLIHYSYGVNSTEKGDLSSESTVSRIRTEHFPLTLESARPSHTSQYLCASSAGSSYNSPLHFGNGTRLTVT.